Below are 28 T cell receptor beta chains sequenced from a single sample in a study of siplizumab effects on memory and regulatory T cells (dated by TCRdb to 2018 to 2020). To prepare the library, the immunoSEQ multiplex PCR assay was applied. Held by TCRdb, this immuneACCESS table contains in-frame sequences only and omits some clones. Under half of the omission traces to an unresolved V gene where checked; the cause of the rest is unknown. The sample table shows some 100,000 clones, and approximately 94% are seen once. Approximately 1.3% of the sample is taken by the ten largest. Sequenced material: non-Treg CD4+ T cells sorted from blood. Interpreted using the paper, the cell subset or site label stands for: FACS-sorted unstimulated CD4+ non-regulatory T cells. Receptors originate from a human donor in good health.

The rearrangement joins TRBV10-3 to TRBJ1-6; TRBD1 might be the D (5 bases). The CDR3 spans 15 residues. Germline V CDR1 and CDR2: ENHRY, SYGVKD. The V end was cut by 4 bases, the J end by 8 bases, with 15 bases between. CDR3 DNA: TGTGCCATCAGTGCGTCCGGGGGACGGGATTCACCCCTCCACTTT. Its protein product is CAISASGGRDSPLHF.

This sequence joins TRBV6-5 and TRBJ2-7, with 7 nucleotides matching TRBD1. After removal of 6 bases from V and 5 bases from J, the junction contained 13 bases not matched to a gene. Germline V CDR1 and CDR2: MNHEY, SVGAGI. The CDR3 loop spans 15 amino acids. CDR3 DNA: TGTGCCAGCAGCCAGGACAGGACTTCTAGAAACGAGCAGTACTTC. It is translated as CASSQDRTSRNEQYF.

The rearrangement links TRBV4-2 to TRBJ2-2; D is tentatively TRBD1 or TRBD2 (5 bases each). Germline CDR1 LGHNA, CDR2 YNFKEQ. V shed 4 bases and J shed 1 base, with 13 bases lying between them. The CDR3 consists of 16 residues. CDR3 DNA: TGTGCCAGCAGCCCCAAGGGACCCTGGAACACCGGGGAGCTGTTTTTT. Its translation: CASSPKGPWNTGELFF.

CDR3 bases: TGCGCCAGCAGCCCCTTGGGGGATGCCTACGAGCAGTACTTC. Protein sequence: CASSPLGDAYEQYF. V and J are TRBV5-1 and TRBJ2-7; D is perhaps TRBD1 or TRBD2 (5 bases each). Germline CDR1 reads SGHRS; CDR2 reads YFSETQ. The CDR3 sequence is 14 residues long. Deletions cut 4 bases from V and 2 bases from J, with 13 bases between.

J is TRBJ2-3 and V is TRBV27; 9 positions match TRBD2. This CDR3 has 14 amino acids. Germline V gene lookup returns CDR1 MNHEY and CDR2 SMNVEV (reference sequence). With 2 bases clipped from V and 10 bases from J, the junction kept 7 bases outside the gene matches. Written as DNA, the CDR3 is TGTGCCAGCAGTTTAACCACGACTAGCGGAGCGCAGTATTTT. It is translated as CASSLTTTSGAQYF.

The genes are TRBV7-8 and TRBJ2-5; D remains ambiguous. This CDR3 spans 14 amino acids. Germline values: CDR1 SGHVS, CDR2 FQNEAQ. Trimming took 7 bases from V and 2 from J, leaving 14 bases between them. CDR3 bases: TGTGCCAGCATGCTGTTTTCCTTACAAGAGACCCAGTACTTC. Translating it yields CASMLFSLQETQYF.

This chain links TRBV7-2 with TRBJ2-1; D is uncertain. Germline loops: CDR1 SGHTA, CDR2 FQGNSA. The CDR3 length is 13 residues. Trimming stripped 8 bases from V and 3 bases from J, with 11 bases between. CDR3 protein: CASSPGYYNEQFF. The CDR3 DNA reads as TGTGCCAGCTCTCCCGGCTACTACAATGAGCAGTTCTTC. Filled out from reference TRBV7-2 and TRBJ2-1, the complete variable domain reads GAGVSQSPSNKVTEKGKDVELRCDPISGHTALYWYRQSLGQGLEFLIYFQGNSAPDKSGLPSDRFSAERTGGSVSTLTIQRTQQEDSAVYLCASSPGYYNEQFFGPGTRLTVL.

The chain combines TRBV19 with TRBJ2-5; possibly TRBD2 for D (5 bases). The CDR3 loop spans 14 amino acids. V was clipped by 6 bases and J by 2 bases, with 13 bases between them. Germline CDR1 LNHDA, CDR2 SQIVND (reference sequence). The CDR3, as DNA: TGTGCCAGTAGCCCGGGATCAGATCAAGAGACCCAGTACTTC. It yields the protein CASSPGSDQETQYF. The full variable domain, in which reference TRBV19 and TRBJ2-5 provide the parts outside the CDR3, is DGGITQSPKYLFRKEGQNVTLSCEQNLNHDAMYWYRQDPGQGLRLIYYSQIVNDFQKGDIAEGYSVSREKKESFPLTVTSAQKNPTAFYLCASSPGSDQETQYFGPGTRLLVL.

V and J are TRBV15 and TRBJ1-1; D gene ambiguous. CDR1 is LNHNV and CDR2 is YYDKDF in the germline V gene (reference sequence). The CDR3 loop spans 14 amino acids. Trimming took 0 bases from V and 6 from J, leaving 11 bases between them. CDR3 nucleotide sequence: TGTGCCACCAGCAGAGACCCAAAGCTTGCTGAAGCTTTCTTT. It yields the protein CATSRDPKLAEAFF.

The rearrangement uses TRBV19 and TRBJ2-1, with D perhaps TRBD2 (6 bases). Germline assignment: CDR1 LNHDA and CDR2 SQIVND (reference sequence). Trimming removed 6 bases at V and 3 bases at J, with 15 bases between. The CDR3 has 15 amino acids. The CDR3 bases are TGTGCCAGTAGAGGTTTGAGTAGCGGCTACAATGAGCAGTTCTTC. Translated: CASRGLSSGYNEQFF.

The V gene is TRBV7-6, the J gene TRBJ2-1; possible D gene TRBD1, 6 bases. CDR1 SGHVS and CDR2 FNYEAQ come from the germline V gene. Trimming removed 5 bases at V and 4 bases at J, with 15 bases between. The CDR3 loop spans 15 amino acids. The CDR3 DNA reads as TGTGCCAGCAGCCAGCAAGGACAGATTTACAATGAGCAGTTCTTC. It yields the protein CASSQQGQIYNEQFF. The whole variable domain, remainder taken from reference TRBV7-6 and TRBJ2-1, is GAGVSQSPRYKVTKRGQDVALRCDPISGHVSLYWYRQALGQGPEFLTYFNYEAQQDKSGLPNDRFSAERPEGSISTLTIQRTEQRDSAMYRCASSQQGQIYNEQFFGPGTRLTVL.

The CDR3 sequence is CASSLTPTVNTEAFF. CDR3 DNA sequence: TGTGCCAGCAGCTTAACTCCAACCGTGAACACTGAAGCTTTCTTT. The chain uses TRBV7-3 and TRBJ1-1; D is uncertain. V lost 0 bases and J lost 0, with 8 bases in between. This CDR3 comprises 15 residues. Germline V gene data show CDR1 as SGHTA and CDR2 as FQGTGA.

This clone was counted a single time. This chain links TRBV5-1 with TRBJ1-1, with D possibly TRBD1 on 5 matching bases. From germline, CDR1 is SGHRS and CDR2 YFSETQ. The CDR3 covers 13 residues. Trimming removed 1 base at V and 7 bases at J, with 11 bases between. As DNA, the CDR3 is TGCGCCAGCAGCTTGTGGCAGGGAGGTGAAGCTTTCTTT. It translates to CASSLWQGGEAFF.

The V and J genes are TRBV7-6 and TRBJ2-3; 7 bases map to TRBD1. CDR1 and CDR2 (germline): SGHVS, FNYEAQ. Trimming removed 7 bases from V and 4 bases from J; junction bases left unmatched: 14. The CDR3 sequence is 16 residues long. The CDR3 protein is CASTRSTGVVADTQYF. Written as DNA, the CDR3 is TGTGCCAGCACCCGATCAACAGGGGTGGTAGCAGATACGCAGTATTTT.

This clone was found a few times. CDR3 region: CASSRGQHSYEQYF. In nucleotides, the CDR3 is TGTGCCAGTAGTAGAGGACAGCACTCCTACGAGCAGTACTTC. The chain is built from TRBV19 and TRBJ2-7, with D possibly being TRBD1 (6 bases). Germline V gene data show CDR1 as LNHDA and CDR2 as SQIVND (reference sequence). The CDR3 spans 14 residues. The germline V and J ends were trimmed by 4 bases and 0 bases, with 10 bases remaining between them.

This chain joins TRBV9 and TRBJ2-2; D might be TRBD2 (5 bases). Trimming removed 2 bases from V and 3 bases from J, with 11 bases in between. The germline CDR1 and CDR2 sequences are SGDLS and YYNGEE. The CDR3 covers 15 residues. CDR3 bases: TGTGCCAGCAGCGTCCGGGATCTTCACACCGGGGAGCTGTTTTTT. Translation gives CASSVRDLHTGELFF.

This clone was counted a single time. The chain couples TRBV28 to TRBJ1-2, with a tentative D call TRBD1 (5 bases). In germline, CDR1 is MDHEN, CDR2 SYDVKM. Trimming cost V 2 bases and J 4 bases, with 14 bases left between them. The CDR3 contains 15 residues. The DNA of the CDR3 is TGTGCCAGCAGTTTAGGGGTCCCTGGGGGCTATGGCTACACCTTC. It specifies CASSLGVPGGYGYTF.

This chain connects TRBV11-3 to TRBJ2-1; 7 positions agree with TRBD1. V dropped 6 bases and J dropped 0; count of bases not matched to a gene: 5. The CDR3 runs to 15 residues. Germline V gene data show CDR1 as SGHNT and CDR2 as YENEEA. CDR3 in DNA: TGTGCCAGCAGTTCGGGACAGTCCTCCTACAATGAGCAGTTCTTC. It codes for CASSSGQSSYNEQFF.

This clone has only one observation. V gene TRBV7-3 combines with J gene TRBJ2-5, with 10 bases aligning to TRBD2. The germline gives CDR1 SGHTA, CDR2 FQGTGA. After removal of 1 base from V and 1 base from J, the junction contained 0 bases not matched to a gene. The CDR3 consists of 15 residues. CDR3 sequence: CASSLIAGGQETQYF. The CDR3 DNA sequence: TGTGCCAGCAGCTTAATAGCGGGGGGCCAAGAGACCCAGTACTTC.

The chain uses TRBV12-5 and TRBJ2-3, with a weak D call TRBD2 (6 bases). The CDR3 has 15 residues. The germline gives CDR1 LGHNT, CDR2 FRNRAP. Trimming cost V 6 bases and J 0 bases, with 13 bases left between them. The chain's CDR3 is CASGSRRGSTDTQYF. The CDR3 DNA reads as TGTGCTAGTGGGTCTAGGCGGGGAAGCACAGATACGCAGTATTTT. The whole variable domain, filled in from reference TRBV12-5 and TRBJ2-3, reads DARVTQTPRHKVTEMGQEVTMRCQPILGHNTVFWYRQTMMQGLELLAYFRNRAPLDDSGMPKDRFSAEMPDATLATLKIQPSEPRDSAVYFCASGSRRGSTDTQYFGPGTRLTVL.

The gene calls are TRBV7-3 and TRBJ2-1, with 8 bases identical to TRBD2. V dropped 1 base and J dropped 4; count of bases not matched to a gene: 3. This CDR3 spans 15 amino acids. The germline gives CDR1 SGHTA, CDR2 FQGTGA. The CDR3 reads CASSLNSGEYNEQFF. The DNA of the CDR3 is TGTGCCAGCAGCTTAAATAGCGGGGAATACAATGAGCAGTTCTTC.

The V gene is TRBV4-1, the J gene TRBJ2-7; the match to TRBD2 covers 7 bases. Germline CDR1 MGHRA, CDR2 YSYEKL. CDR3 length: 16 residues. The V gene end was trimmed by 0 bases and the J gene end by 5 bases; junction bases not matched to a gene: 10. As DNA, the CDR3 is TGCGCCAGCAGCCAAGAACCCCTGGGCGGGAGAGACGAGCAGTACTTC. This translates into CASSQEPLGGRDEQYF.

The CDR3, as DNA: TGCGCCAGCAGTCCGTATTTGATTAGCGGGGCCAGCACAGATACGCAGTATTTT. The encoded protein is CASSPYLISGASTDTQYF. This chain joins TRBV23-1 and TRBJ2-3; 8 bases are shared with TRBD2. TRBV23-1 is designated an ORF whose function remains uncertain. V lost 4 bases to trimming and J lost 0 bases; unmatched junction nucleotides: 12. The CDR3 sequence is 18 residues long.

The chain combines TRBV5-4 with TRBJ2-5; D might be TRBD1 (6 bases). CDR1 and CDR2 (germline): SGHNT, YYREEE (reference sequence). The CDR3 is made up of 14 amino acids. Trimming removed 5 bases from V and 5 bases from J, with 16 bases in between. The chain's CDR3 is CASRAGDRRETQYF. For the CDR3, the DNA is TGTGCCAGCAGGGCAGGGGATCGAAGGGAGACCCAGTACTTC.

The rearrangement links TRBV5-6 to TRBJ1-6; D is unclear. Trimming shortened V by 0 bases and J by 5 bases, and 6 bases separated the two germline ends. The CDR3 has 14 amino acids. The germline V gene encodes CDR1 SGHDT and CDR2 YYEEEE. The CDR3 bases are TGTGCCAGCAGCTTGGTGACGGATAATTCACCCCTCCACTTT. It codes for CASSLVTDNSPLHF.

This rearrangement joins TRBV28 to TRBJ2-1; tentative D call: TRBD1 (7 bases). This CDR3 region has 16 residues. Germline CDR1 is MDHEN and CDR2 is SYDVKM. Trimming stripped 6 bases from V and 4 bases from J, with 19 bases between. DNA for the CDR3: TGTGCCAGCAGCCCTCCTACAGGGGAGGCTTACAATGAGCAGTTCTTC. Protein sequence: CASSPPTGEAYNEQFF.

This clone appeared once. V usage is TRBV23-1 and J usage is TRBJ2-4; a possible D gene is TRBD2 (6 bases). Being an ORF, TRBV23-1 has a function that is uncertain. The CDR3 has 13 amino acids. The V gene lost 10 bases and the J gene lost 5 bases, with 15 bases spanning the gap. The CDR3 loop is CAISGTSENIQYF. The CDR3 DNA reads TGCGCCATATCCGGGACTTCGGAAAACATTCAGTACTTC.

The chain employs TRBV7-6 and TRBJ1-4, with 8 positions matching TRBD1. The germline V gene encodes CDR1 SGHVS and CDR2 FNYEAQ. The CDR3 sequence is 15 residues long. V lost 4 bases and J lost 2; bases outside the gene matches: 3. The CDR3 protein is CASSSAGGTNEKLFF. CDR3 in DNA: TGTGCCAGCAGCTCCGCAGGGGGCACTAATGAAAAACTGTTTTTT.